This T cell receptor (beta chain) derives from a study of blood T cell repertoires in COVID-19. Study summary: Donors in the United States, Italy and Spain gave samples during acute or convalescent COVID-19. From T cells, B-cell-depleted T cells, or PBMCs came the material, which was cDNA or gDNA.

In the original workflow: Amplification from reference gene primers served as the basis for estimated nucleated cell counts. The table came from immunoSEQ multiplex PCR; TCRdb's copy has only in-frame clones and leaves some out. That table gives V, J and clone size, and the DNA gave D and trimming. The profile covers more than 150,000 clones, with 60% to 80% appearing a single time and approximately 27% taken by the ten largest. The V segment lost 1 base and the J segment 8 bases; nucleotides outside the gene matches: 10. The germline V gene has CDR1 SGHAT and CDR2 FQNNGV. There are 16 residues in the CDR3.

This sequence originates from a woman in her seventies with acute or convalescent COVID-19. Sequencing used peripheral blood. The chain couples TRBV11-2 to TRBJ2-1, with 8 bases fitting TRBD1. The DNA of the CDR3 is TGTGCCAGCAGCTTAGGGGGGTACAGGGGGATTCATGAGCAGTTCTTC. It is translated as CASSLGGYRGIHEQFF.